These 30 T cell receptor beta chains came from one sample sequenced in a study of vaccination and CD4 T cells after COVID-19. Treatment described: approximately nine-day PBMC culture with coronavirus spike peptide pools or control peptides (ViraFEST assay). The unexposed donor's CD4+ T cells were collected before the COVID-19 pandemic (2011-2018). Sequencing of DNA taken from cultured CD4+ T cells relied on the Oncomine TCR Beta short-read assay. After culture, CD4+ T cells served as the source for genomic DNA extraction. Using its own MiXCR run on the PCR reads, TCRdb lists one record per CDR3 protein. The sample comprises 6,000 to 8,500 distinct CDR3 sequences, around 34% of which are singletons, and roughly 11% rests with the top ten. Their target antigens are unknown. Input material: CD4+ T cells from blood, cultured in vitro. The receptors shown here come from a human donor in good health.

V is TRBV6-4 and J is TRBJ2-1; 8 bases line up with TRBD1. CDR3 length equals 15 residues. Germline CDR1 MRHNA, CDR2 SNTAGT. J lost 4 bases, V lost 5 bases, and 7 bases had no gene match. Here the CDR3 reads CASSPGGTAYNEQFF. The DNA for the CDR3 is TGTGCCAGCAGTCCAGGGGGCACGGCGTACAATGAGCAGTTCTTC.

Within the sample, this clonotype is medium-sized (0.01 to 0.1%). The chain carries TRBV20-1 and TRBJ1-5; D may be TRBD1 (5 bases). Germline CDR1 and CDR2: DFQATT and SNEGSKA (reference sequence). The germline V and J ends were trimmed by 6 bases and 7 bases, with 19 bases remaining between them. The CDR3 runs 14 residues. The CDR3 DNA reads TGCAGTGCGGGGGACGAACAAGTTCGGCAGCCCCAGCATTTT. This translates into CSAGDEQVRQPQHF.

This clonotype has more than one count but fewer than ten. The V and J genes are TRBV6-1 and TRBJ1-2; D is unclear. CDR1 and CDR2 from the germline V gene are MNHNS and SASEGT. Trimming removed 6 bases from V and 2 bases from J, with 13 bases in between. The CDR3 has 14 amino acids. This CDR3 reads CASRDGRSNYGYTF. In DNA, the CDR3 is TGTGCCAGCAGAGACGGACGTAGCAACTATGGCTACACCTTC.

The CDR3 DNA is TGTGCCAGCACCAACCCCGGGACAGGGGTACACGAGCAGTACTTC. Its translation: CASTNPGTGVHEQYF. This chain uses TRBV28 with TRBJ2-7; 10 bases are a match to TRBD1. Looked up from germline, CDR1 is MDHEN and CDR2 is SYDVKM. The CDR3 extends over 15 amino acids. J gave up 5 bases and V 7 bases, and 11 bases lay outside the gene matches.

This clonotype is judged large. The rearrangement links TRBV20-1 to TRBJ2-7; TRBD2 aligns across 14 bases. With 6 bases clipped from V and 2 bases from J, the junction kept 9 bases outside the gene matches. CDR3 length: 16 amino acids. In germline, CDR1 is DFQATT, CDR2 SNEGSKA (reference sequence). The DNA of the CDR3 is TGCAGTGCCGCCGGGACTAGCGGGAGCCGCACCTACGAGCAGTACTTC. Translated: CSAAGTSGSRTYEQYF.

The gene calls are TRBV28 and TRBJ1-1; D remains unclear. Germline CDR1 is MDHEN and CDR2 is SYDVKM. Trimming shortened V by 2 bases and J by 5 bases, and 6 bases separated the two germline ends. The CDR3 extends over 12 amino acids. The CDR3 region has the DNA TGTGCCAGCAGTTTAACGGGGACTGAAGCTTTCTTT. Encoded protein: CASSLTGTEAFF.

The sample holds a few counts of this clonotype. The rearrangement uses TRBV29-1 and TRBJ2-5, with TRBD1 matching over 9 bases. J lost 4 bases, V lost 6 bases, and 6 bases had no gene match. This CDR3 is 13 amino acids long. Germline V gene lookup returns CDR1 SQVTM and CDR2 ANQGSEA. The CDR3 DNA follows: TGCAGCGTGGCGACAGGGGGTCTAGAGACCCAGTACTTC. Translated: CSVATGGLETQYF.

This sequence joins TRBV20-1 and TRBJ2-1, with D possibly TRBD1 on 5 matching bases. CDR3 size: 15 residues. Per the germline V gene, CDR1 is DFQATT and CDR2 is SNEGSKA (reference sequence). Trimming left V 5 bases short and J 2 bases short, with 16 bases between. In nucleotides, the CDR3 is TGCAGTGCTCCCAGGATAAGGGGTGCCTACAATGAGCAGTTCTTC. Its protein product is CSAPRIRGAYNEQFF.

The chain recombines TRBV27 with TRBJ2-5; 12 bases are shared with TRBD1. The germline CDR1 and CDR2 sequences are MNHEY and SMNVEV (reference sequence). Trimming removed 2 bases from V and 5 bases from J; junction bases left unmatched: 3. The CDR3 has 15 residues. The chain's CDR3 is CASSLGTGGLETQYF. The CDR3, as DNA: TGTGCCAGCAGTTTAGGGACAGGGGGCTTGGAGACCCAGTACTTC.

This clonotype was observed a few times. The chain employs TRBV19 and TRBJ2-3; 7 bases line up with TRBD1. The germline CDR1 and CDR2 sequences are LNHDA and SQIVND (reference sequence). The CDR3 loop spans 15 amino acids. With V trimmed by 10 bases and J by 0 bases, 10 bases remained unmatched. In DNA, the CDR3 is TGTGCCACCTCGACAGGACAGGCGAGCACAGATACGCAGTATTTT. It translates to CATSTGQASTDTQYF.

There are a few counts of this clonotype. The chain joins TRBV7-9 to TRBJ2-5, with unresolved D. The V and J ends lost 5 bases and 2 bases respectively, with 12 bases between them. CDR3 size: 14 residues. Germline V gene sequence: CDR1 SEHNR, CDR2 FQNEAQ (reference sequence). CDR3 in DNA: TGTGCCAGCAGCCCCATTTTACGTCAAGAGACCCAGTACTTC. It codes for CASSPILRQETQYF.

The chain employs TRBV7-2 and TRBJ2-7; unclear D gene. The CDR3 is made up of 11 amino acids. Per the germline V gene, CDR1 is SGHTA and CDR2 is FQGNSA. The V and J ends lost 5 bases and 6 bases respectively, with 8 bases between them. The CDR3 DNA reads as TGTGCCAGCAGCCGCGCTGCCGAGCAGTACTTC. This codes for CASSRAAEQYF.

The V call is TRBV6-5, the J call TRBJ2-7; 8 bases are shared with TRBD1. The CDR3 has 13 amino acids. V was pared by 4 bases and J by 7 bases, with 6 bases of the junction left unmatched. The germline V gene has CDR1 MNHEY and CDR2 SVGAGI. CDR3 loop: CASSSYRGDEQYF. The DNA of the CDR3 is TGTGCCAGCAGTTCTTACAGGGGGGATGAGCAGTACTTC.

By share, this clonotype ranks as medium-sized. This chain links TRBV20-1 with TRBJ2-5; 7 bases map to TRBD1. The ends lost 8 bases at V and 3 bases at J; junction bases unmatched: 9. In germline, CDR1 is DFQATT, CDR2 SNEGSKA (reference sequence). CDR3 size: 13 residues. The CDR3 is CSTTGDTKETQYF. The DNA of the CDR3 is TGCAGTACCACAGGGGATACCAAAGAGACCCAGTACTTC.

This clonotype is large (0.1 to 1%) within its sample. The gene calls are TRBV15 and TRBJ1-2; tentatively, D is TRBD1 (5 bases). Per germline, CDR1 LNHNV and CDR2 YYDKDF (reference sequence). The CDR3 sequence is 16 residues long. The V gene lost 2 bases and the J gene lost 3 bases, with 16 bases spanning the gap. This CDR3 is CATSRRLGRGDYGYTF. The CDR3 DNA reads as TGTGCCACCAGCAGACGCCTAGGGCGGGGGGACTATGGCTACACCTTC.

This clonotype is classed as medium-sized. The rearrangement uses TRBV7-8 and TRBJ1-2; D remains ambiguous. CDR3 size: 13 residues. Between the trimmed V and J ends, which lost 5 bases and 1 base, there was a span of 8 bases. Per germline, CDR1 SGHVS and CDR2 FQNEAQ. The CDR3 sequence: CASSHRLNYGYTF. The CDR3 nucleotides read TGTGCCAGCAGCCACAGACTTAACTATGGCTACACCTTC.

This clonotype was counted between two and nine times. This chain joins TRBV5-4 and TRBJ1-5; 7 bases are a match to TRBD1. CDR1 SGHNT and CDR2 YYREEE come from the germline V gene (reference sequence). Trimming removed 3 bases from V and 5 bases from J; junction bases left unmatched: 2. The CDR3 is made up of 13 amino acids. DNA of the CDR3: TGTGCCAGCAGCTCTGGACAGGATCAGCCCCAGCATTTT. Its protein product is CASSSGQDQPQHF.

The V call is TRBV10-2, the J call TRBJ1-6, with D uncertain. CDR3 length: 15 amino acids. The V gene lost 5 bases and the J gene lost 5 bases, with 13 bases spanning the gap. In germline, CDR1 is WSHSY, CDR2 SAAADI. In nucleotides, the CDR3 is TGCGCCAGCAGTCCAATGGCTAGCAATAATTCACCCCTCCACTTT. Amino acids: CASSPMASNNSPLHF.

This clonotype was picked up a small number of times. The CDR3 loop is CASSPGLAAVEQFF. The CDR3 bases are TGTGCCAGCAGCCCTGGACTAGCGGCCGTTGAGCAGTTCTTC. V is TRBV7-3 and J is TRBJ2-1; the match to TRBD2 covers 10 bases. Germline CDR1 SGHTA, CDR2 FQGTGA. The CDR3 spans 14 residues. With V trimmed by 5 bases and J by 9 bases, 7 bases remained unmatched. The complete variable domain, with remaining parts taken from reference TRBV7-3 and TRBJ2-1, reads GAGVSQTPSNKVTEKGKYVELRCDPISGHTALYWYRQSLGQGPEFLIYFQGTGAADDSGLPNDRFFAVRPEGSVSTLKIQRTERGDSAVYLCASSPGLAAVEQFFGPGTRLTVL.

This clonotype is classed as medium-sized (0.01 to 0.1%). The CDR3 spells CASRRLDGYTF. The CDR3 nucleotides are TGTGCCAGCAGGAGATTGGATGGCTACACCTTC. The chain joins TRBV6-2 or TRBV6-3 to TRBJ1-2; D gene unclear. This CDR3 is built from 11 residues. Germline V gene sequence: CDR1 MNHEY, CDR2 SVGEGT. V was pared by 6 bases and J by 6 bases, with 8 bases between.

This clonotype has more than one count but fewer than ten. The V call is TRBV24-1, the J call TRBJ2-7, with 8 positions matching TRBD1. The CDR3 length is 16 residues. The junction had 12 bases not matched to a gene; V was cut back by 4 bases and J by 5 bases. Looked up from germline, CDR1 is KGHDR and CDR2 is SFDVKD. This CDR3 is CATSDPVQDRDDEQYF. The DNA for the CDR3 is TGTGCCACCAGTGACCCCGTTCAGGACAGGGATGACGAGCAGTACTTC.

V usage is TRBV6-2 or TRBV6-3 and J usage is TRBJ1-2; D gene ambiguous. This CDR3 has 14 amino acids. The germline V gene has CDR1 MNHEY and CDR2 SVGEGT. Trimming left V 1 base short and J 7 bases short, with 13 bases between. Here the CDR3 reads CASSYLDGRSGYTF. CDR3 DNA sequence: TGTGCCAGCAGTTACTTGGACGGCCGGAGTGGCTACACCTTC.

In this sample, this clonotype turned up once. This sequence joins TRBV11-1 and TRBJ2-7, with D possibly TRBD2 on 5 matching bases. This CDR3 has 12 amino acids. V gave up 5 bases and J gave up 4 bases, with 9 bases separating them. The germline CDR1 and CDR2 sequences are SGHAT and FQDESV (reference sequence). CDR3 protein: CASSPAVYEQYF. CDR3 DNA: TGTGCCAGCAGCCCAGCGGTTTACGAGCAGTACTTC.

This clonotype was found a few times. V gene TRBV6-1 combines with J gene TRBJ2-7; a weak D match, TRBD1 (5 bases). V dropped 1 base and J dropped 7 bases, with 20 bases sitting between them. The CDR3 contains 16 residues. The germline V gene has CDR1 MNHNS and CDR2 SASEGT. CDR3 sequence reads: CASSEGAWYPPGEQYF. The CDR3 nucleotides are TGTGCCAGCAGTGAAGGGGCGTGGTACCCCCCAGGGGAGCAGTACTTC.

This chain links TRBV20-1 with TRBJ2-3; D unresolved. Germline loops: CDR1 DFQATT, CDR2 SNEGSKA (reference sequence). V was clipped by 5 bases and J by 7 bases, with 13 bases between them. The CDR3 is made up of 12 amino acids. The CDR3 sequence: CSAEGLQHTQYF. In nucleotides, the CDR3 is TGCAGTGCTGAAGGTCTCCAGCATACGCAGTATTTT.

This sequence joins TRBV7-3 and TRBJ2-7, with unresolved D. V lost 2 bases to trimming and J lost 6 bases, with 14 bases between them. This CDR3 is 14 amino acids long. The germline CDR1 and CDR2 sequences are SGHTA and FQGTGA. The CDR3 here is CASSLGAELPEQYF. CDR3 DNA: TGTGCCAGCAGCTTAGGTGCAGAACTTCCCGAGCAGTACTTC.

In its sample, this clonotype ranks as medium-sized. The chain recombines TRBV6-1 with TRBJ2-5, with a possible D match to TRBD2 (6 bases). The V gene's germline CDR1 is MNHNS and CDR2 SASEGT. The germline V and J ends were trimmed by 6 bases and 5 bases, with 13 bases remaining between them. The CDR3 consists of 13 residues. CDR3 bases: TGTGCCAGCAGGAGGAGGGTGGGGGAGACCCAGTACTTC. Amino acid sequence: CASRRRVGETQYF.

This clonotype was observed a few times. The V call is TRBV7-2, the J call TRBJ2-1, with TRBD2 matching over 8 bases. J was trimmed by 5 bases and V by 4 bases; bases with no gene match: 7. The CDR3 contains 15 residues. Looked up from germline, CDR1 is SGHTA and CDR2 is FQGNSA. The CDR3 DNA reads as TGTGCCAGCAGCTCCCAAAGCGGGAGAGACAATGAGCAGTTCTTC. It is translated as CASSSQSGRDNEQFF.

This clonotype appeared a few times. This chain joins TRBV7-2 and TRBJ2-7; 11 bases are shared with TRBD2. Per the germline V gene, CDR1 is SGHTA and CDR2 is FQGNSA. This CDR3 region has 15 residues. The junction had 6 bases not matched to a gene; V was cut back by 3 bases and J by 5 bases. The CDR3 here is CASSLGPSGRNEQYF. As DNA, the CDR3 is TGTGCCAGCAGCTTGGGGCCTAGCGGGAGGAACGAGCAGTACTTC.

The V and J genes are TRBV7-3 and TRBJ1-6; D might be TRBD1 (5 bases). Trimming pared 4 bases from V and 1 base from J, leaving 11 bases between. The germline V gene has CDR1 SGHTA and CDR2 FQGTGA. CDR3 length: 16 amino acids. CDR3 sequence (DNA): TGTGCCAGCAGCTCCTCCGGGGGGTCCTATAATTCACCCCTCCACTTT. Amino acids: CASSSSGGSYNSPLHF.